This passage covers 27 T cell receptor beta chains from one sample sequenced in a study of technical replicates of blood from several donors. Sequenced by immunoSEQ multiplex PCR; TCRdb stores in-frame clones only, minus some. The data hold about 82,000 clones, with 85% to 95% observed a single time. The specimen was T cells isolated from PBMCs. These TCRs come from a human donor in good health.

The chain combines TRBV28 with TRBJ1-2; D possibly corresponds to TRBD1 (6 bases). The CDR3 loop spans 13 amino acids. V lost 6 bases to trimming and J lost 0 bases, with 8 bases between them. Germline V lookup: CDR1 MDHEN, CDR2 SYDVKM. As DNA, the CDR3 is TGTGCCAGCAGAGGGACACCTAACTATGGCTACACCTTC. Protein product: CASRGTPNYGYTF.

The chain has TRBV7-8 and TRBJ1-5, with D hard to call. The germline V gene has CDR1 SGHVS and CDR2 FQNEAQ. V gave up 0 bases and J gave up 0 bases, with 9 bases separating them. The CDR3 is made up of 16 amino acids. The CDR3, as DNA: TGTGCCAGCAGCTTAGCGAGTACCTATAGCAATCAGCCCCAGCATTTT. Its protein product is CASSLASTYSNQPQHF.

The chain employs TRBV19 and TRBJ1-1; 9 positions agree with TRBD1. The CDR3 loop spans 16 amino acids. The germline gives CDR1 LNHDA, CDR2 SQIVND (reference sequence). Losses at the gene ends were 1 base for V and 0 bases for J; bases not matched to a gene: 3. CDR3 sequence (DNA): TGTGCCAGTAGTATAGCATGGGACAGGGTGAACACTGAAGCTTTCTTT. This codes for CASSIAWDRVNTEAFF.

V and J are TRBV28 and TRBJ1-3, with 8 bases lining up with TRBD1. J was trimmed by 2 bases and V by 7 bases; bases with no gene match: 7. CDR1 is MDHEN, CDR2 SYDVKM, per germline. The CDR3 is 15 residues long. The CDR3 region has the DNA TGTGCCAGCACCCCTGGGGGACAGGCTGGAAACACCATATATTTT. Its protein product is CASTPGGQAGNTIYF.

The chain employs TRBV6-1 and TRBJ1-2, with 8 nucleotides matching TRBD1. The CDR3 has 16 amino acids. V lost 4 bases to trimming and J lost 3 bases; unmatched junction nucleotides: 10. Germline CDR1 and CDR2: MNHNS and SASEGT. The CDR3 bases are TGTGCCAGCAGTGGGGGACCGACGACAGGGGACTATGGCTACACCTTC. Amino acid sequence: CASSGGPTTGDYGYTF.

The chain's CDR3 is CATQQGSYEQYF. The CDR3 DNA reads TGCGCCACCCAACAGGGTTCCTACGAGCAGTACTTC. This chain links TRBV10-2 with TRBJ2-7, with D possibly matching TRBD1 (6 bases). CDR3 length: 12 residues. Per the germline V gene, CDR1 is WSHSY and CDR2 is SAAADI. V dropped 10 bases and J dropped 1 base, with 11 bases sitting between them.

The V and J genes are TRBV28 and TRBJ1-2, with D tentatively TRBD1 (5 bases). The CDR3 totals 12 residues. CDR1 is MDHEN and CDR2 is SYDVKM in the germline V gene. Trimming shortened V by 8 bases and J by 8 bases, and 15 bases separated the two germline ends. The CDR3: CASFRGGKGYTF. CDR3 nucleotide sequence: TGTGCCAGCTTTAGGGGCGGCAAGGGCTACACCTTC.

The V gene is TRBV28, the J gene TRBJ1-3; D gene uncertain. CDR3 length: 14 amino acids. CDR1 and CDR2 from the germline V gene are MDHEN and SYDVKM. V lost 3 bases and J lost 0, with 6 bases in between. The CDR3 sequence: CASSLPSSGNTIYF. CDR3 in DNA: TGTGCCAGCAGTTTGCCGAGCTCTGGAAACACCATATATTTT.

This chain uses TRBV7-9 with TRBJ1-2; TRBD1 agrees at 10 bases. The V gene's germline CDR1 is SEHNR and CDR2 FQNEAQ (reference sequence). CDR3 length: 18 amino acids. J was trimmed by 4 bases and V by 3 bases; bases with no gene match: 14. CDR3 in amino acids: CASSFLSGTGAGGYGYTF. CDR3 coding DNA: TGTGCCAGCAGCTTTCTCTCTGGGACAGGGGCGGGTGGCTATGGCTACACCTTC.

This chain connects TRBV19 to TRBJ2-1; 10 bases map to TRBD1. The CDR3 runs to 15 residues. CDR1 is LNHDA, CDR2 SQIVND, per germline (reference sequence). After removal of 4 bases from V and 9 bases from J, the junction contained 9 bases not matched to a gene. The DNA for the CDR3 is TGTGCCAGTAGTACCATCGGGACAGGGGTAATTGAGCAGTTCTTC. It encodes CASSTIGTGVIEQFF.

The chain recombines TRBV4-3 with TRBJ2-1; 12 nucleotides align to TRBD2. Germline values: CDR1 LGHNA, CDR2 YSLEER. The junction had 11 bases not matched to a gene; V was cut back by 4 bases and J by 4 bases. The length of the CDR3 is 18 residues. The CDR3 DNA is TGCGCCAGCAGCCCTGACCTACGGACTAGCGGGGTTTACAATGAGCAGTTCTTC. Translated, it gives CASSPDLRTSGVYNEQFF.

This chain links TRBV18 with TRBJ1-2; 9 nucleotides align to TRBD1. Looked up from germline, CDR1 is KGHSH and CDR2 is LQKENI. Trimming cost V 3 bases and J 4 bases; bases outside gene matches: 3. This CDR3 has 14 residues. CDR3 sequence (DNA): TGTGCCAGCTCACCTGGACAGGGGACCTATGGCTACACCTTC. It encodes CASSPGQGTYGYTF.

This clone was detected once. This chain links TRBV6-6 with TRBJ2-3; perhaps TRBD2 as D (6 bases). Germline-derived CDR1 and CDR2 are MNHNY and SVGAGI (reference sequence). With 6 bases removed from V and 2 bases from J, the gap between germline ends came to 15 bases. The CDR3 has 15 residues. CDR3 region: CASRAGLLITDTQYF. The DNA of the CDR3 is TGTGCCAGCAGGGCGGGACTCCTAATCACAGATACGCAGTATTTT.

The genes are TRBV4-2 and TRBJ2-5; a possible D gene is TRBD2 (6 bases). Germline V gene data show CDR1 as LGHNA and CDR2 as YNFKEQ. The V end lost 0 bases, the J end lost 0 bases, and 17 bases lay between the germline ends. The CDR3 contains 18 residues. The DNA for the CDR3 is TGTGCCAGCAGCCAAGAGATCACGATAGCGGAGTACCAAGAGACCCAGTACTTC. Its protein product is CASSQEITIAEYQETQYF.

The chain carries TRBV2 and TRBJ1-1; 7 bases align to TRBD1. The CDR3 length is 17 residues. V lost 3 bases, J lost 1 base, and 11 bases stayed unmatched. CDR1 is SNHLY, CDR2 FYNNEI, per germline. CDR3 DNA: TGTGCCAGCAGTGATTTAGACAGGGAGGTTTGGAACACTGAAGCTTTCTTT. Translation: CASSDLDREVWNTEAFF.

The genes are TRBV7-2 and TRBJ2-7, with 13 bases matching TRBD2. Germline values: CDR1 SGHTA, CDR2 FQGNSA. This CDR3 has 16 residues. Trimming took 6 bases from V and 6 from J; bases not matched to a gene: 11. This CDR3 is CASSLLFTSGRGEQYF. The CDR3 DNA is TGTGCCAGCAGTTTACTGTTTACTAGCGGGAGGGGCGAGCAGTACTTC.

This chain joins TRBV6-5 and TRBJ2-7; possibly TRBD2 for D (5 bases). V was clipped by 1 base and J by 2 bases, with 12 bases between them. The V gene's germline CDR1 is MNHEY and CDR2 SVGAGI. The CDR3 runs to 15 residues. The CDR3 region is CASSYFRGSPYEQYF. Written as DNA, the CDR3 is TGTGCCAGCAGTTACTTTAGAGGGAGCCCCTACGAGCAGTACTTC.

V and J are TRBV5-6 and TRBJ2-3, with a possible D match to TRBD2 (6 bases). The CDR3 is 15 amino acids. The V end lost 2 bases, the J end lost 0 bases, and 10 bases lay between the germline ends. Germline lookup yields CDR1 SGHDT and CDR2 YYEEEE. CDR3 residues: CASSFGGFSTDTQYF. The CDR3 DNA reads TGTGCCAGCAGCTTCGGGGGATTTAGCACAGATACGCAGTATTTT.

The rearrangement uses TRBV6-5 and TRBJ2-7, with a tentative D call TRBD2 (5 bases). The CDR3 is 13 residues long. Germline CDR1 is MNHEY and CDR2 is SVGAGI. With 5 bases removed from V and 5 bases from J, the gap between germline ends came to 13 bases. CDR3 in amino acids: CASSQTRGNEQYF. CDR3 DNA: TGTGCCAGCAGTCAAACCCGGGGAAACGAGCAGTACTTC.

This clone was detected once. The genes are TRBV7-6 and TRBJ1-2, with D perhaps TRBD1 (5 bases). There are 15 residues in the CDR3. V lost 1 base and J lost 2, with 11 bases in between. CDR1 is SGHVS, CDR2 FNYEAQ, per germline. The CDR3 region is CASSLEARANYGYTF. CDR3 nucleotides: TGTGCCAGCAGCTTAGAAGCCAGGGCCAACTATGGCTACACCTTC.

The gene calls are TRBV11-2 and TRBJ2-7; D is unclear. From germline, CDR1 is SGHAT and CDR2 FQNNGV. The length of the CDR3 is 14 residues. Trimming took 1 base from V and 0 from J, leaving 7 bases between them. DNA for the CDR3: TGTGCCAGCAGCTTAGGGAGCAACTCCTACGAGCAGTACTTC. Its protein product is CASSLGSNSYEQYF. Combining the CDR3 with reference TRBV11-2 and TRBJ2-7 gives the whole variable domain EAGVAQSPRYKIIEKRQSVAFWCNPISGHATLYWYQQILGQGPKLLIQFQNNGVVDDSQLPKDRFSAERLKGVDSTLKIQPAKLEDSAVYLCASSLGSNSYEQYFGPGTRLTVT.

This chain links TRBV5-1 with TRBJ1-1; a weak D match, TRBD1 (6 bases). V gave up 4 bases and J gave up 1 base, with 11 bases separating them. CDR3 length: 14 amino acids. Germline loops: CDR1 SGHRS, CDR2 YFSETQ. As DNA, the CDR3 is TGCGCCAGCAGCCCGGGGGGACAGAACACTGAAGCTTTCTTT. Translated: CASSPGGQNTEAFF.

The chain carries TRBV5-1 and TRBJ2-7; 7 bases are shared with TRBD1. The germline V gene has CDR1 SGHRS and CDR2 YFSETQ. Germline trimming cut 1 base from V and 2 bases from J; bases unmatched to any gene: 3. This CDR3 region has 14 residues. The CDR3 here is CASSLTGTAYEQYF. In DNA, the CDR3 is TGCGCCAGCAGCTTGACCGGGACAGCCTACGAGCAGTACTTC.

The chain joins TRBV28 to TRBJ1-5; D not resolved. CDR3 length: 15 residues. Germline CDR1 and CDR2: MDHEN and SYDVKM. The germline V and J ends were trimmed by 4 bases and 7 bases, with 17 bases remaining between them. The CDR3 nucleotides are TGTGCCAGCAGTTCCCCTTCGGGTAGCCGACAGCCCCAGCATTTT. It translates to CASSSPSGSRQPQHF.

The chain is built from TRBV28 and TRBJ1-2, with TRBD1 matching over 7 bases. The CDR3 length is 13 residues. Germline-derived CDR1 and CDR2 are MDHEN and SYDVKM. Trimming cost V 6 bases and J 5 bases; bases outside gene matches: 6. The chain's CDR3 is CASRIGTVYGYTF. In DNA, the CDR3 is TGTGCCAGCAGAATTGGGACAGTTTATGGCTACACCTTC.

This clone was observed a handful of times. The V gene is TRBV27, the J gene TRBJ1-1; D remains unclear. The CDR3 runs 15 residues. The germline V gene has CDR1 MNHEY and CDR2 SMNVEV (reference sequence). The V end was cut by 1 base, the J end by 2 bases, with 11 bases between. This CDR3 reads CASSLYGGTNTEAFF. CDR3 DNA: TGTGCCAGCAGTTTATACGGCGGAACAAACACTGAAGCTTTCTTT.

The chain has TRBV25-1 and TRBJ1-1, with 7 bases that match TRBD1. V was clipped by 9 bases and J by 2 bases; unmatched bases: 12. Germline CDR1 is MGHDK and CDR2 is SYGVNS. The CDR3 is 15 residues long. The CDR3 DNA reads TGTGCCAGAAATCACAGGGGATTCATCAACACTGAAGCTTTCTTT. Encoded protein: CARNHRGFINTEAFF.